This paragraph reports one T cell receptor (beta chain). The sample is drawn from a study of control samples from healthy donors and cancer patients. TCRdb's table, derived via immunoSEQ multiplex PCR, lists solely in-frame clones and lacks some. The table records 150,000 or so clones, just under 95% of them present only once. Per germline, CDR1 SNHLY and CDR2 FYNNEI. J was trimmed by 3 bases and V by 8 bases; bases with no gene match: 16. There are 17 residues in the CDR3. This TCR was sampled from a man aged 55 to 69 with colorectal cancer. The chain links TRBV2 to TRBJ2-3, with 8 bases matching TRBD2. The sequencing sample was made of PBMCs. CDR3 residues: CASGHRTGQRGTDTQYF. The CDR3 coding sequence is TGTGCCAGCGGACATCGGACTGGGCAGCGGGGGACAGATACGCAGTATTTT.